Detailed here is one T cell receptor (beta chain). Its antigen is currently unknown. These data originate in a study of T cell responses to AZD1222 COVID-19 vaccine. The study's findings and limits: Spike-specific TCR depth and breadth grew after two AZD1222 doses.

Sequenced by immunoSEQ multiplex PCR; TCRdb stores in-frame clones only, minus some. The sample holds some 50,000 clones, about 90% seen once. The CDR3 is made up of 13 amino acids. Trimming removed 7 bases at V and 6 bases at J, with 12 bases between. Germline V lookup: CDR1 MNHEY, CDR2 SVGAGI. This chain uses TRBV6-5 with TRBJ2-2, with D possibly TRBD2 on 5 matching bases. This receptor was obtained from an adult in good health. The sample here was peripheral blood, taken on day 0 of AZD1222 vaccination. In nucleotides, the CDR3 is TGTGCCAGCAAAAGGGAGTGGTCCGGGGAGCTGTTTTTT. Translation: CASKREWSGELFF.